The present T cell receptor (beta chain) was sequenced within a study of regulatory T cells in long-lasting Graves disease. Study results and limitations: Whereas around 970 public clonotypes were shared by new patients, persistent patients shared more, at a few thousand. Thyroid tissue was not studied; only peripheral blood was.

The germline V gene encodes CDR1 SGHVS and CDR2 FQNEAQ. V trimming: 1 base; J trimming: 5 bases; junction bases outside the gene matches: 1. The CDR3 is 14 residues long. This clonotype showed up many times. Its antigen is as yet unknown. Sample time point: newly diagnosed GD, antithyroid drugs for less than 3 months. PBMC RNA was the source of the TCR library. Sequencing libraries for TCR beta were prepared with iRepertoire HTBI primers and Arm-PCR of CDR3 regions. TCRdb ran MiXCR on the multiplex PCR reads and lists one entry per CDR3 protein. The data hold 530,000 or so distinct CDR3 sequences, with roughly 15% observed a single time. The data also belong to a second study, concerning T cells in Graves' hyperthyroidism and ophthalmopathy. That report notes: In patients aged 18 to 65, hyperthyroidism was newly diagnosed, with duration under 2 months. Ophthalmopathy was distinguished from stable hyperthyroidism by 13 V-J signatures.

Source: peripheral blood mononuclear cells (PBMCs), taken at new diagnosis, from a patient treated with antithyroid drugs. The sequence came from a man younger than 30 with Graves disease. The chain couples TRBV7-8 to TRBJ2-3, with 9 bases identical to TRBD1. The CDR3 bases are TGTGCCAGCAGCTTAGGGGACAGGGAAGATACGCAGTATTTT. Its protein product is CASSLGDREDTQYF.